The entry below describes one T cell receptor (beta chain). This sample stems from a study of T cell changes during pregnancy in multiple sclerosis. With 5 bases clipped from V and 8 bases from J, the junction kept 5 bases outside the gene matches. Germline-derived CDR1 and CDR2 are SEHNR and FQNEAQ (reference sequence). The CDR3 sequence is 15 residues long. Profiled with immunoSEQ multiplex PCR; TCRdb holds only in-frame clones, not every one. The sample lists tens of thousands of clones, approximately 90% seen once, with about 10% in the top ten. This chain uses TRBV7-9 with TRBJ2-1, with 14 bases fitting TRBD2. The sample was CD8+ T cells from peripheral blood mononuclear cells, taken before pregnancy. This TCR was recovered from a female donor with multiple sclerosis, enrolled in a pregnancy study. Here the CDR3 DNA reads TGTGCCAGCAGCCGACTAGCGGGAGGGCCCCATGAGCAGTTCTTC. As protein: CASSRLAGGPHEQFF.